The 32 T cell receptor beta chains in this list originate from one sample, sequenced in a study of blood T cell repertoires in COVID-19. The assay was immunoSEQ multiplex PCR, and TCRdb's table has in-frame clones only and misses some. The sample yields about 210,000 clones, approximately 80% seen once. Input material: PBMCs or T cells enriched from blood (not recorded which). The receptors derive from a middle-aged man who had recovered from COVID-19.

Comment on this clone: The same CDR3 is also encoded by other DNA sequences in this sample. The J gene is TRBJ1-2, the V gene TRBV9, with a weak D call TRBD1 (5 bases). Germline values: CDR1 SGDLS, CDR2 YYNGEE. V was shortened by 2 bases and J by 2 bases, with 7 bases between the two germline ends. The CDR3 sequence is 13 residues long. The CDR3 protein is CASSVRGNYGYTF. For the CDR3, the DNA is TGTGCCAGCAGCGTTCGGGGGAACTATGGCTACACCTTC.

On this clone: The same CDR3 also results from other DNA sequences found in this sample. This chain uses TRBV5-1 with TRBJ2-1; TRBD1 might be the D (6 bases). The germline gives CDR1 SGHRS, CDR2 YFSETQ. Trimming cost V 2 bases and J 2 bases, with 8 bases left between them. The CDR3 spans 14 residues. The CDR3 is CASSFRGTYNEQFF. CDR3 bases: TGCGCCAGCAGCTTTAGGGGGACCTACAATGAGCAGTTCTTC.

The V call is TRBV2, the J call TRBJ1-1; D not resolved. Trimming cost V 5 bases and J 1 base, with 14 bases left between them. Germline CDR1 is SNHLY and CDR2 is FYNNEI. This CDR3 region has 15 residues. CDR3 amino acids: CASSPVPRPNTEAFF. The CDR3 nucleotides are TGTGCCAGCAGTCCGGTGCCCCGCCCGAACACTGAAGCTTTCTTT.

The table lists this clone with a count of one. The V gene is TRBV5-1, the J gene TRBJ1-1; D unresolved. The CDR3 contains 13 residues. Germline CDR1 reads SGHRS; CDR2 reads YFSETQ. V was pared by 3 bases and J by 12 bases, with 18 bases between. The CDR3 sequence: CASSSQEGRKTFF. The CDR3 nucleotides read TGCGCCAGCAGCTCCCAGGAGGGTCGTAAAACTTTCTTT. Full variable domain (remainder filled in from reference TRBV5-1 and TRBJ1-1): KAGVTQTPRYLIKTRGQQVTLSCSPISGHRSVSWYQQTPGQGLQFLFEYFSETQRNKGNFPGRFSGRQFSNSRSEMNVSTLELGDSALYLCASSSQEGRKTFFGQGTRLTVV.

The chain has TRBV28 and TRBJ2-7, with D possibly matching TRBD2 (6 bases). The CDR3 has 15 amino acids. The germline V and J ends were trimmed by 2 bases and 0 bases, with 11 bases remaining between them. Per germline, CDR1 MDHEN and CDR2 SYDVKM. This chain's CDR3 is CASSLGGSNSYEQYF. The DNA for the CDR3 is TGTGCCAGCAGTTTAGGAGGGTCGAACTCCTACGAGCAGTACTTC.

The chain uses TRBV27 and TRBJ1-1; tentative D call: TRBD1 (6 bases). Germline V CDR1 and CDR2: MNHEY, SMNVEV (reference sequence). The CDR3 is 16 amino acids. V shed 0 bases and J shed 0 bases, with 11 bases lying between them. CDR3 DNA sequence: TGTGCCAGCAGTTTATCGACAGGAAAAATGAACACTGAAGCTTTCTTT. Translated, it gives CASSLSTGKMNTEAFF.

The V and J genes are TRBV2 and TRBJ2-2; a possible D gene is TRBD1 (6 bases). V was pared by 8 bases and J by 6 bases, with 10 bases between. The CDR3 totals 12 residues. Germline CDR1 reads SNHLY; CDR2 reads FYNNEI. CDR3 amino acids: CASGRGPGELFF. The CDR3 coding sequence is TGTGCCAGCGGCAGGGGTCCCGGGGAGCTGTTTTTT.

The V and J genes are TRBV5-1 and TRBJ2-3; tentatively, D is TRBD1 (6 bases). This CDR3 spans 15 amino acids. With 0 bases removed from V and 1 base from J, the gap between germline ends came to 9 bases. CDR1 is SGHRS and CDR2 is YFSETQ in the germline V gene. CDR3 residues: CASSLEGGGTDTQYF. The CDR3 region has the DNA TGCGCCAGCAGCTTGGAAGGGGGAGGCACAGATACGCAGTATTTT.

The chain joins TRBV12-3 or TRBV12-4 to TRBJ1-4, with D perhaps matching TRBD1 (5 bases). V lost 7 bases to trimming and J lost 14 bases, with 17 bases between them. The CDR3 is made up of 12 amino acids. DNA for the CDR3: TGTGCCAGCACACCCGGGACTAAGTATCTGTTTTTT. Amino acids: CASTPGTKYLFF.

The chain combines TRBV3-1 (or the pseudogene TRBV3-2) with TRBJ1-5; D remains ambiguous. CDR3 length: 13 amino acids. V was trimmed by 2 bases and J by 4 bases, leaving 6 bases between them. Germline CDR1 is LGHDT and CDR2 is YNNKEL (reference sequence). This CDR3 reads CASSQWENQPQHF. CDR3 bases: TGTGCCAGCAGCCAATGGGAGAATCAGCCCCAGCATTTT.

The chain carries TRBV10-1 and TRBJ1-4; D is undetermined. CDR3 length: 17 amino acids. Germline V gives CDR1 WNHNN, CDR2 SYGVQD (reference sequence). Trimming stripped 7 bases from V and 4 bases from J, with 22 bases between. The CDR3 nucleotides read TGCGCCAGCAATCTAATCGTCACACCGTCGGGTAATGAAAAACTGTTTTTT. Encoded protein: CASNLIVTPSGNEKLFF.

J is TRBJ2-7 and V is TRBV28; the D gene is possibly TRBD1 (5 bases). The CDR3 is 16 residues long. Germline assignment: CDR1 MDHEN and CDR2 SYDVKM. V gave up 3 bases and J gave up 0 bases, with 15 bases separating them. The CDR3 loop is CASSFTLSGLSYEQYF. Written as DNA, the CDR3 is TGTGCCAGCAGTTTTACGCTTTCAGGGCTCTCCTACGAGCAGTACTTC.

V usage is TRBV6-5 and J usage is TRBJ2-7, with 9 bases fitting TRBD1. This CDR3 comprises 15 residues. Looked up from germline, CDR1 is MNHEY and CDR2 is SVGAGI. J gave up 3 bases and V 2 bases, and 5 bases lay outside the gene matches. The CDR3 sequence is CASSYGQGTIYEQYF. CDR3 nucleotides: TGTGCCAGCAGTTACGGACAGGGGACAATCTACGAGCAGTACTTC.

This clone has only a few counts. V gene TRBV24-1 combines with J gene TRBJ2-1, with TRBD1 matching 7 bases. Germline CDR1 reads KGHDR; CDR2 reads SFDVKD. The ends lost 3 bases at V and 6 bases at J; junction bases unmatched: 10. This CDR3 spans 16 amino acids. This CDR3 reads CATSDPGQPRFNEQFF. DNA of the CDR3: TGTGCCACCAGTGATCCGGGACAGCCAAGGTTCAATGAGCAGTTCTTC.

This clone was seen once. The gene calls are TRBV30 and TRBJ2-7, with D possibly TRBD1 on 6 matching bases. The CDR3 is 15 amino acids. The V and J ends lost 5 bases and 0 bases respectively, with 17 bases between them. Germline loops: CDR1 GTSNPN, CDR2 SVGIG (reference sequence). The CDR3 protein is CAWCPQGSVSYEQYF. CDR3 in DNA: TGTGCCTGGTGCCCACAGGGATCAGTCTCCTACGAGCAGTACTTC.

The chain links TRBV16 to TRBJ2-3; 7 bases are shared with TRBD2. Germline V gene lookup returns CDR1 KGHSY and CDR2 FQNENV. V gave up 4 bases and J gave up 3 bases; unmatched junction bases: 10. The CDR3 loop spans 16 amino acids. The CDR3 spells CASSPQGGAMTDTQYF. The CDR3 DNA sequence: TGTGCCAGCAGCCCCCAGGGAGGGGCAATGACAGATACGCAGTATTTT.

The chain carries TRBV29-1 and TRBJ1-1; weak D call: TRBD1 (6 bases). Trimming cost V 4 bases and J 1 base, with 13 bases left between them. Germline V gene sequence: CDR1 SQVTM, CDR2 ANQGSEA. The CDR3 is 14 amino acids. DNA of the CDR3: TGCAGCGTTGTAACCGGGACAACGAACACTGAAGCTTTCTTT. Protein product: CSVVTGTTNTEAFF.

At least ten counts were recorded for this clone. This rearrangement joins TRBV3-1 (or the pseudogene TRBV3-2) to TRBJ2-5, with TRBD2 matching 15 bases. The CDR3 sequence is 17 residues long. J lost 5 bases, V lost 4 bases, and 8 bases had no gene match. CDR1 is LGHDT and CDR2 is YNNKEL in the germline V gene (reference sequence). CDR3 protein: CASSPPGTSGGTETQYF. The CDR3 DNA reads TGTGCCAGCAGCCCCCCTGGGACTAGCGGGGGGACGGAGACCCAGTACTTC.

The CDR3: CASSRGGASEQFF. DNA of the CDR3: TGTGCCAGCTCACGCGGGGGGGCCAGTGAGCAGTTCTTC. The genes are TRBV18 and TRBJ2-1, with 9 bases that match TRBD2. The germline V gene encodes CDR1 KGHSH and CDR2 LQKENI. This CDR3 has 13 residues. Trimming took 4 bases from V and 9 from J; bases not matched to a gene: 4.

The chain couples TRBV24-1 to TRBJ2-1, with 9 bases that match TRBD2. J lost 2 bases, V lost 3 bases, and 4 bases had no gene match. This CDR3 has 16 amino acids. CDR1 is KGHDR and CDR2 is SFDVKD in the germline V gene. The CDR3 DNA reads TGTGCCACCAGTGATCGTCTAGCGGGGACCTACAATGAGCAGTTCTTC. Translated, it gives CATSDRLAGTYNEQFF.

Comment on this clone: A junction boundary mismatches the germline segment, possibly from a read error. The rearrangement uses TRBV14 and TRBJ2-1; D might be TRBD2 (6 bases). The CDR3 totals 12 residues. Germline assignment: CDR1 SGHDN and CDR2 FVKESK. This CDR3 reads CASSLGGAPRIF. The CDR3, as DNA: TGTGCCAGCAGCTTGGGGGGAGCCCCACGGATCTTC.

CDR3 sequence (DNA): TGTGCCAGCAGCTCCGTTGGGGGAGGGTACTACAATGAGCAGTTCTTC. This gives the protein CASSSVGGGYYNEQFF. This rearrangement joins TRBV7-2 to TRBJ2-1; 7 nucleotides match TRBD2. J gave up 3 bases and V 4 bases, and 9 bases lay outside the gene matches. Germline values: CDR1 SGHTA, CDR2 FQGNSA. This CDR3 spans 16 amino acids.

The chain couples TRBV18 to TRBJ1-2; weak D call: TRBD1 (6 bases). Looked up from germline, CDR1 is KGHSH and CDR2 is LQKENI. V was cut by 3 bases and J by 2 bases, with 13 bases left in between. This CDR3 spans 15 amino acids. As DNA, the CDR3 is TGTGCCAGCTCACCCCGGACAGTGCCGAACTATGGCTACACCTTC. This translates into CASSPRTVPNYGYTF.

This chain joins TRBV18 and TRBJ1-4; D call uncertain. Trimming cost V 0 bases and J 0 bases, with 5 bases left between them. Germline-derived CDR1 and CDR2 are KGHSH and LQKENI. The CDR3 is 15 residues long. The CDR3 DNA follows: TGTGCCAGCTCACCACCGTCCGCAACTAATGAAAAACTGTTTTTT. This codes for CASSPPSATNEKLFF.

The CDR3 loop is CASKVSRRRVTEAFF. DNA for the CDR3: TGCGCCAGCAAAGTGTCAAGGCGGCGGGTCACTGAAGCTTTCTTT. The chain carries TRBV10-1 and TRBJ1-1; D unclear. Trimming took 7 bases from V and 4 from J, leaving 19 bases between them. CDR3 length equals 15 residues. Germline V gene lookup returns CDR1 WNHNN and CDR2 SYGVQD (reference sequence).

The chain has TRBV28 and TRBJ1-2, with D perhaps TRBD1 (6 bases). Germline CDR1 and CDR2: MDHEN and SYDVKM. This CDR3 is built from 15 residues. V was trimmed by 2 bases and J by 7 bases, leaving 17 bases between them. CDR3 loop: CASSLGSRGALGYTF. CDR3 bases: TGTGCCAGCAGTTTAGGTTCCCGGGGGGCGCTTGGCTACACCTTC.

The CDR3 reads CASRNTYTEAFF. CDR3 DNA sequence: TGTGCCAGCAGAAACACCTACACTGAAGCTTTCTTT. The genes are TRBV7-9 and TRBJ1-1; D is unclear. This CDR3 spans 12 amino acids. V gave up 6 bases and J gave up 3 bases, with 8 bases separating them. Germline CDR1 and CDR2: SEHNR and FQNEAQ (reference sequence). Based on the CDR3 plus reference TRBV7-9 and TRBJ1-1, the full variable domain is DTGVSQNPRHKITKRGQNVTFRCDPISEHNRLYWYRQTLGQGPEFLTYFQNEAQLEKSRLLSDRFSAERPKGSFSTLEIQRTEQGDSAMYLCASRNTYTEAFFGQGTRLTVV.

The table lists this clone with a few counts. V usage is TRBV5-1 and J usage is TRBJ1-2; D not resolved. The ends were cut back, 0 bases at V and 4 bases at J, with 7 bases in the middle. Germline V gene lookup returns CDR1 SGHRS and CDR2 YFSETQ. This CDR3 comprises 13 residues. The CDR3 DNA is TGCGCCAGCAGCTTGGACAGTCTCTATGGCTACACCTTC. Translated: CASSLDSLYGYTF.

V usage is TRBV2 and J usage is TRBJ1-1; D remains ambiguous. Germline V gene lookup returns CDR1 SNHLY and CDR2 FYNNEI. This CDR3 is 12 amino acids long. V lost 6 bases and J 4 bases, leaving 9 bases between the germline ends. CDR3: CASSFGLTEAFF. The CDR3 DNA reads as TGTGCCAGCAGCTTCGGTCTCACTGAAGCTTTCTTT.

The V and J genes are TRBV7-8 and TRBJ2-7; D possibly corresponds to TRBD2 (6 bases). Trimming took 0 bases from V and 6 from J, leaving 12 bases between them. CDR3 length: 14 amino acids. Germline V lookup: CDR1 SGHVS, CDR2 FQNEAQ. DNA of the CDR3: TGTGCCAGCAGCTTAGCGCTAGGAGGGTTCGAGCAGTACTTC. This sequence encodes CASSLALGGFEQYF.

The rearrangement joins TRBV27 to TRBJ1-5; a possible D gene is TRBD1 (5 bases). V shed 5 bases and J shed 12 bases, with 23 bases lying between them. Germline lookup yields CDR1 MNHEY and CDR2 SMNVEV (reference sequence). CDR3 length: 15 residues. CDR3 nucleotides: TGTGCCAGCAGTCCGCTTGGGGCTGCTGGAAGGCTCCAGCATTTT. Amino acids: CASSPLGAAGRLQHF.

This clone was detected once. The chain combines TRBV2 with TRBJ2-7; the match to TRBD1 covers 12 bases. The CDR3 has 18 amino acids. Per the germline V gene, CDR1 is SNHLY and CDR2 is FYNNEI. With V trimmed by 7 bases and J by 0 bases, 13 bases remained unmatched. CDR3 region: CASTRAGTGGTSSYEQYF. CDR3 nucleotides: TGTGCCAGCACCCGGGCCGGGACAGGGGGCACGAGCTCCTACGAGCAGTACTTC.